The 17 T cell receptor beta chains in this list originate from one sample, sequenced in a study of blood T cell repertoires in COVID-19. Profiling relied on immunoSEQ multiplex PCR, and the TCRdb table lists in-frame clones only, not all of them. The sample holds approximately 500,000 clones, roughly 90% seen once. Sequenced sample: PBMCs or T cells enriched from blood (not recorded which). These TCRs come from a woman in her thirties or forties who had recovered from COVID-19.

This clone was seen a handful of times. CDR3 region: CASNLQGPVNSPLHF. The CDR3 DNA follows: TGTGCCAGCAACTTACAGGGACCGGTAAATTCACCCCTCCACTTT. This chain joins TRBV27 and TRBJ1-6, with D maybe TRBD1 (6 bases). V was shortened by 7 bases and J by 7 bases, with 17 bases between the two germline ends. Germline values: CDR1 MNHEY, CDR2 SMNVEV (reference sequence). The CDR3 runs 15 residues.

This sequence joins TRBV5-8 and TRBJ2-1, with 7 bases that match TRBD1. The CDR3 contains 16 residues. The ends lost 0 bases at V and 4 bases at J; junction bases unmatched: 7. CDR1 and CDR2 (germline): SGHTS, YDEGEE. The CDR3 is CASSLAPGTVYNEQFF. CDR3 bases: TGTGCCAGCAGCTTGGCCCCCGGGACAGTATACAATGAGCAGTTCTTC.

The J gene is TRBJ2-5, the V gene TRBV5-1; perhaps TRBD2 as D (6 bases). The CDR3 is 14 amino acids. Germline values: CDR1 SGHRS, CDR2 YFSETQ. The germline V and J ends were trimmed by 2 bases and 7 bases, with 15 bases remaining between them. The CDR3 sequence: CASSLRRESVTQYF. The CDR3 DNA follows: TGCGCCAGCAGCTTAAGGCGGGAAAGCGTGACCCAGTACTTC. The full variable domain, rest sourced from reference TRBV5-1 and TRBJ2-5, is KAGVTQTPRYLIKTRGQQVTLSCSPISGHRSVSWYQQTPGQGLQFLFEYFSETQRNKGNFPGRFSGRQFSNSRSEMNVSTLELGDSALYLCASSLRRESVTQYFGPGTRLLVL.

This chain links TRBV19 with TRBJ2-1, with 12 bases aligning to TRBD2. Germline loops: CDR1 LNHDA, CDR2 SQIVND (reference sequence). V trimming: 3 bases; J trimming: 8 bases; junction bases outside the gene matches: 17. This CDR3 spans 19 amino acids. DNA for the CDR3: TGTGCCAGTAGTATCATGGCTAGCGGGAGGGCCAGTAAAAGAGATGAGCAGTTCTTC. Its translation: CASSIMASGRASKRDEQFF. Together with reference TRBV19 and TRBJ2-1, the CDR3 gives the full variable domain: DGGITQSPKYLFRKEGQNVTLSCEQNLNHDAMYWYRQDPGQGLRLIYYSQIVNDFQKGDIAEGYSVSREKKESFPLTVTSAQKNPTAFYLCASSIMASGRASKRDEQFFGPGTRLTVL.

This clone occurred a few times. The chain carries TRBV20-1 and TRBJ2-1, with TRBD1 matching 9 bases. Germline values: CDR1 DFQATT, CDR2 SNEGSKA (reference sequence). V lost 0 bases and J lost 16; bases outside the gene matches: 4. The CDR3 runs 11 residues. CDR3 protein: CSARDRTGVFF. In nucleotides, the CDR3 is TGCAGTGCTAGAGATAGGACAGGGGTTTTCTTC.

J is TRBJ2-4 and V is TRBV13; possibly TRBD2 for D (5 bases). The germline V gene encodes CDR1 PRHDT and CDR2 FYEKMQ (reference sequence). Trimming took 3 bases from V and 6 from J, leaving 24 bases between them. The CDR3 spans 18 residues. The CDR3 nucleotides read TGTGCCAGCAGCTTGGGTCTCGGAGGCGAGGCCTTGGGAAACATTCAGTACTTC. The encoded protein is CASSLGLGGEALGNIQYF.

This clone was detected only once. In DNA, the CDR3 is TGCGCCAGCAGCCAAGAATTAGGGGTGGCTGGCTACACCTTC. Encoded protein: CASSQELGVAGYTF. The rearrangement links TRBV4-3 to TRBJ1-2, with D possibly TRBD1 on 5 matching bases. Germline CDR1 reads LGHNA; CDR2 reads YSLEER. This CDR3 spans 14 amino acids. V lost 0 bases and J lost 7, with 12 bases in between.

This chain links TRBV11-3 with TRBJ2-3; 7 positions agree with TRBD2. The CDR3 has 16 amino acids. Unmatched junction bases numbered 12, after V lost 4 bases and J lost 5 bases. Germline-derived CDR1 and CDR2 are SGHNT and YENEEA. The DNA of the CDR3 is TGTGCCAGCAGCTCCGACCGGGGGAGGGTTGGAGATACGCAGTATTTT. Its protein is CASSSDRGRVGDTQYF.

The chain is built from TRBV7-2 and TRBJ1-1, with D tentatively TRBD1 (5 bases). CDR1 and CDR2 (germline): SGHTA, FQGNSA. CDR3 length equals 16 residues. Trimming removed 1 base at V and 4 bases at J, with 16 bases between. Here the CDR3 DNA reads TGTGCCAGCAGCTTAGGAGGTCAACTGGGGGGCACTGAAGCTTTCTTT. Its translation is CASSLGGQLGGTEAFF.

This chain joins TRBV29-1 and TRBJ2-5, with 8 nucleotides matching TRBD1. Germline V gene lookup returns CDR1 SQVTM and CDR2 ANQGSEA. The CDR3 extends over 12 amino acids. J gave up 5 bases and V 7 bases, and 6 bases lay outside the gene matches. CDR3 coding DNA: TGCAGCGGGTTACAGGGGGACGAGACCCAGTACTTC. This sequence encodes CSGLQGDETQYF. Full variable domain (rest looked up from reference TRBV29-1 and TRBJ2-5): SAVISQKPSRDICQRGTSLTIQCQVDSQVTMMFWYRQQPGQSLTLIATANQGSEATYESGFVIDKFPISRPNLTFSTLTVSNMSPEDSSIYLCSGLQGDETQYFGPGTRLLVL.

V and J are TRBV21-1 and TRBJ2-7; TRBD2 is taken as the D call from the table, unchecked against the DNA. TRBV21-1 is reported as a pseudogene. The CDR3 loop spans 18 amino acids. Here the CDR3 reads CASSKDWWVLASGYEQYF. CDR3 nucleotides: TGTGCCAGCAGCAAAGATTGGTGGGTGCTGGCTAGCGGCTACGAGCAGTACTTC.

The chain combines TRBV25-1 with TRBJ2-5; 9 positions agree with TRBD1. CDR1 MGHDK and CDR2 SYGVNS come from the germline V gene. The CDR3 is made up of 16 amino acids. Trimming at V came to 3 bases and at J to 2 bases, leaving 7 bases not matched to a gene. Here the CDR3 reads CASSDLGQGRQETQYF. CDR3 sequence (DNA): TGTGCCAGCAGTGATCTCGGACAGGGGCGACAAGAGACCCAGTACTTC. Using reference TRBV25-1 and TRBJ2-5 for the parts outside the CDR3, the full variable domain is EADIYQTPRYLVIGTGKKITLECSQTMGHDKMYWYQQDPGMELHLIHYSYGVNSTEKGDLSSESTVSRIRTEHFPLTLESARPSHTSQYLCASSDLGQGRQETQYFGPGTRLLVL.

Notes on this clone: The same CDR3 also results from other DNA sequences found in this sample. The CDR3 coding sequence is TGTGCCAGTAGCACCGGGACAGGGACATACGAGCAGTACTTC. This sequence encodes CASSTGTGTYEQYF. This chain connects TRBV19 to TRBJ2-7, with 9 positions matching TRBD1. There are 14 residues in the CDR3. Germline V gives CDR1 LNHDA, CDR2 SQIVND (reference sequence). The ends lost 6 bases at V and 4 bases at J; junction bases unmatched: 7.

The chain joins TRBV7-8 to TRBJ2-7; D unresolved. This CDR3 spans 13 amino acids. Trimming stripped 6 bases from V and 3 bases from J, with 12 bases between. Germline-derived CDR1 and CDR2 are SGHVS and FQNEAQ. This CDR3 is CASSPDPLYEQYF. The DNA for the CDR3 is TGTGCCAGCAGTCCAGATCCTCTCTACGAGCAGTACTTC.

V gene TRBV6-1 combines with J gene TRBJ2-5, with 9 bases that match TRBD1. The germline gives CDR1 MNHNS, CDR2 SASEGT. The J segment lost 5 bases and the V segment lost 0 bases, leaving 7 bases of the junction unmatched. The CDR3 contains 16 residues. The CDR3 protein is CASSEAGQGRRETQYF. The CDR3 nucleotides are TGTGCCAGCAGTGAAGCCGGACAGGGGAGGAGGGAGACCCAGTACTTC.

The CDR3: CATREDRADTQYF. In nucleotides, the CDR3 is TGTGCCACGCGCGAGGACAGAGCGGATACGCAGTATTTT. This chain links TRBV10-3 with TRBJ2-3, with a weak D call TRBD1 (6 bases). Germline CDR1 ENHRY, CDR2 SYGVKD. Trimming pared 10 bases from V and 6 bases from J, leaving 17 bases between. There are 13 residues in the CDR3.

The chain carries TRBV6-5 and TRBJ2-7; TRBD1 matches 10 bases. The CDR3 has 15 amino acids. The junction had 7 bases not matched to a gene; V was cut back by 5 bases and J by 3 bases. Germline CDR1 and CDR2: MNHEY and SVGAGI. CDR3 region: CASSPTDRGGYEQYF. CDR3 in DNA: TGTGCCAGCAGTCCCACGGACAGGGGGGGCTACGAGCAGTACTTC.